Listed here is a single T cell receptor (beta chain). Methods used by the authors: The assay estimated nucleated cells by amplifying reference gene primers. Profiled with immunoSEQ multiplex PCR; TCRdb holds only in-frame clones, not every one. V, J and clone size derive from that table, while D and trimming were established from the DNA sequence. The sample yields approximately 200,000 clones, less than 85% seen once. This entry is derived from a study of blood T cell repertoires in COVID-19. For the study at large: In each case, the material was cDNA or gDNA derived from T cells, B-cell-depleted T cells, or PBMCs.

The clonotype originates from a woman aged 45 to 65 with acute or convalescent COVID-19. Sequencing was carried out using peripheral blood.

The chain's CDR3 is CASSSEPRGSNQPQHF. Written as DNA, the CDR3 is TGTGCCAGCAGTTCCGAGCCTCGGGGAAGCAATCAGCCCCAGCATTTT. This chain joins TRBV6-5 and TRBJ1-5; D is undetermined. V was clipped by 4 bases and J by 1 base, with 14 bases between them. There are 16 residues in the CDR3. Germline loops: CDR1 MNHEY, CDR2 SVGAGI.